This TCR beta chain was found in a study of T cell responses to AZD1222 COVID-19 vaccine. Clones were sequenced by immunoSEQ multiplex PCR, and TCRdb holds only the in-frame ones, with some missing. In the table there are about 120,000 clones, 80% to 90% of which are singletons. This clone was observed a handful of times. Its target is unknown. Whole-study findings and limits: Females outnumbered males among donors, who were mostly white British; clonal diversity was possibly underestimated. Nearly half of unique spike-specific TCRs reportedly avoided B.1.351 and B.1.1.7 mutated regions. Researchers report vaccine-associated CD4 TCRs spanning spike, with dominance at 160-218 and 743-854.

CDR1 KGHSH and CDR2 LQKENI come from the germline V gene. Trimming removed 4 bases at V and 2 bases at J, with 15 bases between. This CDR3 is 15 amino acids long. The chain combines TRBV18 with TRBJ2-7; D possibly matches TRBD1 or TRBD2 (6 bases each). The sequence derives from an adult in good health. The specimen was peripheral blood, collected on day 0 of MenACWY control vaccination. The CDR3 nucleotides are TGTGCCAGCTCACTCGGCGGGGACACTGCCTACGAGCAGTACTTC. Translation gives CASSLGGDTAYEQYF.